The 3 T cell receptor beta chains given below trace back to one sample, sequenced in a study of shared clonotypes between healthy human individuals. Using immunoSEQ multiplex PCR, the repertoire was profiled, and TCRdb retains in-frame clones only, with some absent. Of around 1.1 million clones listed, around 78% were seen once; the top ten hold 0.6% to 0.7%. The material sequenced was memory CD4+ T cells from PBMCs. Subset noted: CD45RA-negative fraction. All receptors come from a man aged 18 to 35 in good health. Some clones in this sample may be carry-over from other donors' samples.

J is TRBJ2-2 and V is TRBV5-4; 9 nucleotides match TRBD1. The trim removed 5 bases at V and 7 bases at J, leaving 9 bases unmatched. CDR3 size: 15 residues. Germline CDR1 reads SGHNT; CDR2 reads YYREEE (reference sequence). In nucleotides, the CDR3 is TGTGCCAGCAGTTTCACAGGGGGCAGGAGCGGGGAGCTGTTTTTT. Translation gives CASSFTGGRSGELFF.

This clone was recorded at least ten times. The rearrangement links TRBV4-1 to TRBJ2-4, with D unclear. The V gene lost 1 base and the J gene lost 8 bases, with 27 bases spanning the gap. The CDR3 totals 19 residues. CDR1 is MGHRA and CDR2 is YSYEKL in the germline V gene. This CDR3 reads CASSQGNRFVFSRADIQYF. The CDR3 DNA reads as TGCGCCAGCAGCCAAGGGAATAGGTTTGTCTTTAGCCGGGCGGACATTCAGTACTTC.

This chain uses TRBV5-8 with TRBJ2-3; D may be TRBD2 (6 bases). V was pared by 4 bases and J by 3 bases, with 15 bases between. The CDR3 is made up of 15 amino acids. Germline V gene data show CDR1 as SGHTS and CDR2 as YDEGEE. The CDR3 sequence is CASSPGVGLTDTQYF. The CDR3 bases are TGTGCCAGCAGCCCGGGGGTGGGCCTGACAGATACGCAGTATTTT. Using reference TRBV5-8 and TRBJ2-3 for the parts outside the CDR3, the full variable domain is EAGVTQSPTHLIKTRGQQATLRCSPISGHTSVYWYQQALGLGLQFLLWYDEGEERNRGNFPPRFSGRQFPNYSSELNVNALELEDSALYLCASSPGVGLTDTQYFGPGTRLTVL.